This TCR beta chain was sequenced for a study of shared clonotypes between healthy human individuals. Study in general: The cohort had two women and three men, ages 18 to 49.

The test was conducted at deep level. Generated by immunoSEQ multiplex PCR, the TCRdb table keeps only in-frame clones and is missing some. The sample consists of about 2 million clones, approximately 95% of them appearing once. The CDR3 runs to 16 residues. Germline V CDR1 and CDR2: SEHNR, FQNEAQ (reference sequence). Trimming took 1 base from V and 0 from J, leaving 7 bases between them. Selected positively for CCR7 and CD45RO-negative, naive CD8 cells excluded terminally differentiated effector memory CD45RA+ cells. Healthy adults negative for HIV, lacking recent acute infections or vaccinations, served as donors.

This chain links TRBV7-9 with TRBJ2-6; D is uncertain. The sequence came from a man younger than 35 in good health. Sequencing was performed on naive CD8+ T cells sorted from blood. The CDR3, as DNA: TGTGCCAGCAGCTTAGTACCGTCCTCTGGGGCCAACGTCCTGACTTTC. Translation gives CASSLVPSSGANVLTF.